The clone carrying this T cell receptor (beta chain) was recorded a few times. What it binds is not known. The data were obtained in a study of response to subunit inactivated influenza vaccine. Study findings and constraints: Researchers suggested that each seasonal influenza vaccination recruits few new T cells.

Each CDR3 protein is one row after TCRdb ran MiXCR on the RT-PCR reads. The sample lists about 620,000 distinct CDR3 sequences, 12% occurring once. This CDR3 comprises 16 residues. Germline V gene sequence: CDR1 SGHTA, CDR2 FQGNSA. Trimming left V 1 base short and J 4 bases short, with 14 bases between. This chain connects TRBV7-2 to TRBJ1-5; D is uncertain. The sample in question was PBMCs from blood, obtained on the day of vaccination. This clonotype was obtained from a man aged 45-60 years who received an inactivated influenza vaccine. CDR3 region: CASSLGEAGYNQPQHF. The CDR3 coding sequence is TGTGCCAGCAGCTTAGGGGAAGCAGGATATAATCAGCCCCAGCATTTT.